Listed below are T cell receptor beta chains from one sample, sequenced in a study of T cell responses to AZD1222 COVID-19 vaccine. Repertoires were generated with immunoSEQ multiplex PCR, while TCRdb's copy carries only in-frame clones and drops some. This table has about 150,000 clones, 92% appearing once. Sequencing used peripheral blood, obtained 28 days after the second AZD1222 dose. These TCRs come from an adult who received the AZD1222 COVID-19 vaccine. CDR3s include the opening cysteine and the closing phenylalanine or tryptophan. The D gene is left open where the match is weak. The size entry is marked missing in some rows and otherwise reads once, few, many or a size class.

abundance	d_gene	v_gene	j_gene	CDR3aa	CDR3nt
.	TRBD1	TRBV2	TRBJ2-1	CASSATGQGYNEQFF	TGTGCCAGCAGTGCAACCGGACAGGGCTACAATGAGCAGTTCTTC
.	TRBD1	TRBV27	TRBJ2-2	CASSPSDRGHDTGELFF	TGTGCCAGCAGTCCCTCGGACAGGGGGCACGACACCGGGGAGCTGTTTTTT
.	TRBD1	TRBV5-6	TRBJ2-3	CASSLYQTGRADTQYF	TGTGCCAGCAGCTTGTACCAGACAGGGCGAGCAGATACGCAGTATTTT
.	TRBD1	TRBV19	TRBJ2-3	CASSEGATRTDTQYF	TGTGCCAGTAGTGAGGGGGCGACGCGAACAGATACGCAGTATTTT
.	.	TRBV2	TRBJ2-1	CASQGRHYNEQFF	TGTGCCAGCCAGGGGAGACACTACAATGAGCAGTTCTTC
.	.	TRBV15	TRBJ2-1	CATSRDIVRGNEQFF	TGTGCCACCAGCAGAGACATTGTTAGGGGCAATGAGCAGTTCTTC
.	.	TRBV14	TRBJ1-1	CASTLSLDTEAFF	TGTGCCAGCACCCTATCCTTGGACACTGAAGCTTTCTTT
.	.	TRBV10-1	TRBJ2-3	CASSEGDFGLDTQYF	TGCGCCAGCAGTGAGGGGGACTTCGGGCTTGATACGCAGTATTTT
.	.	TRBV19	TRBJ1-4	CATSRGLVVEKLFF	TGTGCCACCTCCCGGGGGTTGGTAGTGGAAAAACTGTTTTTT
few	TRBD1	TRBV5-1	TRBJ1-1	CASSDRQGSNTEAFF	TGCGCCAGCAGCGACCGACAGGGGTCGAACACTGAAGCTTTCTTT
.	TRBD1	TRBV28	TRBJ1-3	CASSPQRQGAGNTIYF	TGTGCCAGCAGTCCACAAAGACAGGGCGCGGGAAACACCATATATTTT
.	.	TRBV19	TRBJ1-5	CASSIREGQPQHF	TGTGCCAGTAGTATCAGGGAGGGTCAGCCCCAGCATTTT
.	TRBD2	TRBV5-6	TRBJ2-7	CASSRGTSGSYEQYF	TGTGCCAGCAGCCGGGGGACTAGCGGATCCTACGAGCAGTACTTC
.	.	TRBV21-1	TRBJ2-7	CASSKRTYPSYEQYF	TGTGCCAGCAGCAAGAGGACTTATCCCTCCTACGAGCAGTACTTC
.	.	TRBV19	TRBJ1-1	CASSEGRWVTEAFF	TGTGCCAGTAGTGAGGGGCGATGGGTCACTGAAGCTTTCTTT
.	TRBD1	TRBV7-9	TRBJ1-1	CASSARDRVMNTEAFF	TGTGCCAGCAGCGCGCGGGACAGGGTCATGAACACTGAAGCTTTCTTT
.	.	TRBV3-1/TRBV3-2	TRBJ2-7	CASSQGRSPSYEQYF	TGTGCCAGCAGCCAAGGCCGGAGCCCCTCCTACGAGCAGTACTTC
few	TRBD2	TRBV11-2	TRBJ2-3	CASSPSSGRVSTDTQYF	TGTGCCAGCAGTCCCAGTAGCGGGAGAGTGAGCACAGATACGCAGTATTTT
.	.	TRBV11-2	TRBJ2-2	CASSFQLAMNTGELFF	TGTGCCAGCAGTTTCCAACTAGCCATGAACACCGGGGAGCTGTTTTTT
.	.	TRBV7-9	TRBJ1-4	CASSLGHLNEKLFF	TGTGCCAGCAGCTTAGGCCACCTTAATGAAAAACTGTTTTTT
.	TRBD1	TRBV10-1	TRBJ2-7	CASSESGTGGYEQYF	TGCGCCAGCAGTGAGTCCGGGACAGGGGGCTACGAGCAGTACTTC
.	.	TRBV18	TRBJ1-2	CASSPSEARNNYGYTF	TGTGCCAGCTCACCTTCCGAAGCTAGGAATAACTATGGCTACACCTTC
.	TRBD2	TRBV19	TRBJ2-1	CASSQRGLADSYNEQFF	TGTGCCAGTAGCCAACGTGGACTAGCGGACTCCTACAATGAGCAGTTCTTC
.	TRBD1	TRBV28	TRBJ1-5	CASSLRGQGNQPQHF	TGTGCCAGCAGTCTCAGGGGGCAAGGGAATCAGCCCCAGCATTTT
.	.	TRBV5-5	TRBJ1-1	CASSSGMGAFF	TGTGCCAGCAGCTCCGGAATGGGAGCTTTCTTT
.	.	TRBV4-1	TRBJ1-3	CASSQDWQGGSGNTIYF	TGCGCCAGCAGCCAAGATTGGCAGGGTGGCTCTGGAAACACCATATATTTT
.	.	TRBV18	TRBJ2-2	CATHFSVGVTGELFF	TGTGCCACCCATTTTTCGGTCGGGGTCACCGGGGAGCTGTTTTTT
once	.	TRBV29-1	TRBJ2-7	CSVDRGGSEQYF	TGCAGCGTAGACAGGGGCGGGAGCGAGCAGTACTTC
.	.	TRBV12-3/TRBV12-4	TRBJ2-5	CASSLQETQYF	TGTGCCAGCAGTTTACAAGAGACCCAGTACTTC
once	.	TRBV19	TRBJ1-1	CASSMFTEAFF	TGTGCCAGTAGTATGTTCACTGAAGCTTTCTTT
.	TRBD1	TRBV5-4	TRBJ2-1	CASSRTGDPSYNEQFF	TGTGCCAGCAGCAGGACAGGGGATCCCTCCTACAATGAGCAGTTCTTC
.	.	TRBV6-5	TRBJ2-6	CASSTKAANVLTF	TGTGCCAGCAGTACTAAGGCAGCCAACGTCCTGACTTTC
once	.	TRBV19	TRBJ1-1	CASSSQRNTEAFF	TGTGCCAGTAGTTCTCAGCGGAACACTGAAGCTTTCTTT
.	TRBD2	TRBV11-3	TRBJ2-1	CASSLALAGGGEQFF	TGTGCCAGCAGCTTAGCACTAGCGGGAGGGGGTGAGCAGTTCTTC
.	.	TRBV30	TRBJ2-1	CAWSGLRNYNEQFF	TGTGCCTGGAGTGGGCTAAGGAACTACAATGAGCAGTTCTTC
.	.	TRBV9	TRBJ2-5	CASSVGGYQETQYF	TGTGCCAGCAGCGTAGGAGGGTACCAAGAGACCCAGTACTTC
.	.	TRBV6-6	TRBJ2-7	CASSYSSRGSYEQYF	TGTGCCAGCAGTTACTCGTCCAGGGGCTCCTACGAGCAGTACTTC
.	TRBD1	TRBV10-3	TRBJ2-7	CAISEKGQGGYEQYF	TGTGCCATCAGTGAGAAGGGACAGGGGGGTTACGAGCAGTACTTC
.	.	TRBV5-1	TRBJ2-2	CASSFAGAGELFF	TGCGCCAGCAGCTTCGCAGGGGCCGGGGAGCTGTTTTTT
.	TRBD2	TRBV6-5	TRBJ2-1	CASSYSKGAGGPQFF	TGTGCCAGCAGTTACTCGAAAGGGGCGGGAGGGCCTCAGTTCTTC
once	.	TRBV28	TRBJ1-5	CASSTGPAHQPQHF	TGTGCCAGCAGTACCGGGCCTGCCCATCAGCCCCAGCATTTT
.	TRBD2	TRBV5-1	TRBJ2-1	CASRRERVLDEQFF	TGCGCCAGCAGGCGGGAGAGGGTTTTGGATGAGCAGTTCTTC
.	.	TRBV11-3	TRBJ2-7	CASSSNWGEGVYEQYF	TGTGCCAGCAGCTCGAACTGGGGGGAAGGCGTTTACGAGCAGTACTTC
.	TRBD2	TRBV7-9	TRBJ2-7	CASSPLQRDEGYTRQYF	TGTGCCAGCAGCCCCCTGCAGCGGGACGAAGGATATACGAGGCAGTACTTC
.	.	TRBV5-4	TRBJ1-2	CASSLAQSRSYTF	TGTGCCAGCAGCTTGGCGCAGAGCAGGAGCTACACCTTC
once	.	TRBV9	TRBJ1-6	CASSALDSPLHF	TGTGCCAGCAGCGCCCTGGATTCACCCCTCCACTTT
.	.	TRBV6-4	TRBJ2-1	CASKVPTISYNEQFF	TGTGCCAGCAAGGTGCCGACCATCTCCTACAATGAGCAGTTCTTC
.	TRBD1	TRBV7-6	TRBJ2-7	CASSPTTGAVYEQYF	TGTGCCAGCAGCCCAACGACAGGGGCAGTTTACGAGCAGTACTTC
.	.	TRBV7-2	TRBJ2-1	CASSAQGSYPRGGQFF	TGTGCCAGCAGCGCCCAGGGGTCTTACCCCAGGGGCGGGCAGTTCTTC
.	.	TRBV18	TRBJ2-5	CASSPVQETQYF	TGTGCCAGCTCACCGGTCCAAGAGACCCAGTACTTC
.	TRBD1	TRBV18	TRBJ2-7	CASSQGTDIEQYF	TGTGCCAGCTCACAGGGGACAGACATCGAGCAGTACTTC
.	.	TRBV24-1	TRBJ2-7	CATSDSPWASSGEQYF	TGTGCCACCAGTGATTCGCCGTGGGCTAGCTCAGGCGAGCAGTACTTC
.	TRBD2	TRBV7-9	TRBJ2-1	CASSLGWASGVYNEQFF	TGTGCCAGCAGCTTAGGGTGGGCTAGCGGGGTCTACAATGAGCAGTTCTTC
once	.	TRBV5-4	TRBJ2-2	CASQGTGELFF	TGTGCCAGCCAAGGCACCGGGGAGCTGTTTTTT